This is a list of T cell receptor beta chains from one sample in a study of shared clonotypes between healthy human individuals. Profiling relied on immunoSEQ multiplex PCR, and the TCRdb table lists in-frame clones only, not all of them. Among roughly 1,500,000 clones, approximately 98.5% were seen once, and the ten largest hold roughly 0.36%. Sequencing was carried out using naive CD4+ T cells sorted from blood. The receptors originated from a man aged 25-45 years in good health. CDR3s include the opening cysteine and the closing phenylalanine or tryptophan. A D gene is named only where the DNA matches it firmly. Size values are once, few and many counts, or a class for expanded clones, and some rows have none.

j_gene: TRBJ2-3; abundance: -; v_gene: TRBV20-1; d_gene: -; len: 11; CDR3nt: TGCAGTGCTAGCCCAGCGGATACGCAGTATTTT; CDR3aa: CSASPADTQYF
j_gene: TRBJ2-1; abundance: once; v_gene: TRBV28; d_gene: -; len: 15; CDR3nt: TGTGCCAGCAGGATAGAAGGGCGGCTCTACAATGAGCAGTTCTTC; CDR3aa: CASRIEGRLYNEQFF
j_gene: TRBJ2-1; abundance: -; v_gene: TRBV18; d_gene: -; len: 13; CDR3nt: TGTGCCAGCTCACCTACGGGGAGCTGGGAGCAGTTCTTC; CDR3aa: CASSPTGSWEQFF
j_gene: TRBJ1-3; abundance: -; v_gene: TRBV2; d_gene: -; len: 12; CDR3nt: TGTGCCAGCGGGGGGGACGGAAACACCATATATTTT; CDR3aa: CASGGDGNTIYF
j_gene: TRBJ1-1; abundance: -; v_gene: TRBV5-1; d_gene: -; len: 13; CDR3nt: TGCGCCAGCGGCGACAGCAAGAACACTGAAGCTTTCTTT; CDR3aa: CASGDSKNTEAFF
j_gene: TRBJ1-5; abundance: -; v_gene: TRBV19; d_gene: -; len: 15; CDR3nt: TGTGCCAGTAGTATATGGGGGAATAGCAATCAGCCCCAGCATTTT; CDR3aa: CASSIWGNSNQPQHF
j_gene: TRBJ2-7; abundance: -; v_gene: TRBV11-2; d_gene: -; len: 15; CDR3nt: TGTGCCAGCAGCTTAGATCACGGTCAGACCTACGAGCAGTACTTC; CDR3aa: CASSLDHGQTYEQYF
j_gene: TRBJ2-7; abundance: -; v_gene: TRBV11-2; d_gene: TRBD2; len: 14; CDR3nt: TGTGCCAGCAGCTTAATGGGACTAGACTACGAGCAGTACTTC; CDR3aa: CASSLMGLDYEQYF
j_gene: TRBJ2-7; abundance: -; v_gene: TRBV6-1; d_gene: -; len: 14; CDR3nt: TGTGCCAGCACAAGTGGAACGAACCACTACGAGCAGTACTTC; CDR3aa: CASTSGTNHYEQYF
j_gene: TRBJ2-7; abundance: -; v_gene: TRBV7-9; d_gene: -; len: 14; CDR3nt: TGTGCCAGCAGTCGCCGGGACATCTCCTACGAGCAGTACTTC; CDR3aa: CASSRRDISYEQYF
j_gene: TRBJ1-2; abundance: -; v_gene: TRBV9; d_gene: TRBD1; len: 14; CDR3nt: TGTGCCAGCAGCCCGGACAGGGATGACTATGGCTACACCTTC; CDR3aa: CASSPDRDDYGYTF
j_gene: TRBJ2-7; abundance: -; v_gene: TRBV9; d_gene: -; len: 14; CDR3nt: TGTGCCAGCAGCGTAGGTGTGATCTCCTACGAGCAGTACTTC; CDR3aa: CASSVGVISYEQYF
j_gene: TRBJ1-5; abundance: -; v_gene: TRBV28; d_gene: -; len: 13; CDR3nt: TGTGCCAGCAGTTCGTTCCAGAATCAGCCCCAGCATTTT; CDR3aa: CASSSFQNQPQHF
j_gene: TRBJ1-1; abundance: -; v_gene: TRBV10-3; d_gene: -; len: 15; CDR3nt: TGTGCCATCAGTGAGTCGGAGGCTTTGAACACTGAAGCTTTCTTT; CDR3aa: CAISESEALNTEAFF
j_gene: TRBJ2-6; abundance: -; v_gene: TRBV5-6; d_gene: -; len: 16; CDR3nt: TGTGCCAGCAGCCGCATCCCGGGCTCTGGGGCCAACGTCCTGACTTTC; CDR3aa: CASSRIPGSGANVLTF
j_gene: TRBJ2-5; abundance: -; v_gene: TRBV5-1; d_gene: -; len: 16; CDR3nt: TGCGCCAGCAGCTTTGGGGTAGTGGAGCTACAAGAGACCCAGTACTTC; CDR3aa: CASSFGVVELQETQYF
j_gene: TRBJ2-3; abundance: -; v_gene: TRBV27; d_gene: -; len: 15; CDR3nt: TGTGCCAGCCTTTCAGAGGGGCACCGCACAGATACGCAGTATTTT; CDR3aa: CASLSEGHRTDTQYF
j_gene: TRBJ2-5; abundance: -; v_gene: TRBV5-1; d_gene: -; len: 14; CDR3nt: TGCGCCAGCAGCTCAGGGAAACTTCAAGAGACCCAGTACTTC; CDR3aa: CASSSGKLQETQYF
j_gene: TRBJ1-2; abundance: -; v_gene: TRBV28; d_gene: TRBD1; len: 12; CDR3nt: TGTGCCAGCAGTCTCAGGGGGTATGGCTACACCTTC; CDR3aa: CASSLRGYGYTF
j_gene: TRBJ1-4; abundance: -; v_gene: TRBV28; d_gene: -; len: 15; CDR3nt: TGTGCCAGCAGTTTATGGGACAGTCATAATGAAAAACTGTTTTTT; CDR3aa: CASSLWDSHNEKLFF
j_gene: TRBJ2-5; abundance: -; v_gene: TRBV28; d_gene: TRBD2; len: 16; CDR3nt: TGTGCCAGCAATCCGACGAGGGGAGGGATCCAAGAGACCCAGTACTTC; CDR3aa: CASNPTRGGIQETQYF
j_gene: TRBJ1-4; abundance: -; v_gene: TRBV2; d_gene: -; len: 14; CDR3nt: TGTGCCACGACCGGGCCTGCAACTAATGAAAAACTGTTTTTT; CDR3aa: CATTGPATNEKLFF
j_gene: TRBJ2-7; abundance: -; v_gene: TRBV7-8; d_gene: -; len: 15; CDR3nt: TGTGCCAGCAGCTTAGCGGGGACCAGCTCCTACGAGCAGTACTTC; CDR3aa: CASSLAGTSSYEQYF
j_gene: TRBJ2-2; abundance: -; v_gene: TRBV28; d_gene: TRBD2; len: 17; CDR3nt: TGTGCCAGCAGCCACTGGGGACTAGCGGGAATGGTCGGGGAGCTGTTTTTT; CDR3aa: CASSHWGLAGMVGELFF
j_gene: TRBJ2-7; abundance: -; v_gene: TRBV11-2; d_gene: -; len: 14; CDR3nt: TGTGCCAGCAGCTACGGCGGGGATTCCTACGAGCAGTACTTC; CDR3aa: CASSYGGDSYEQYF
j_gene: TRBJ2-1; abundance: -; v_gene: TRBV28; d_gene: -; len: 13; CDR3nt: TGTGCCAGCAGTATATCCTTAGCCGTAGAGCAGTTCTTC; CDR3aa: CASSISLAVEQFF
j_gene: TRBJ1-2; abundance: -; v_gene: TRBV27; d_gene: -; len: 14; CDR3nt: TGTGCCAGCAGTCCCCAGGGTATTAACTATGGCTACACCTTC; CDR3aa: CASSPQGINYGYTF
j_gene: TRBJ1-1; abundance: -; v_gene: TRBV6-1; d_gene: -; len: 12; CDR3nt: TGTGCCAGCAGTGAAGCAGGGACTGAAGCTTTCTTT; CDR3aa: CASSEAGTEAFF
j_gene: TRBJ2-7; abundance: -; v_gene: TRBV10-3; d_gene: TRBD1; len: 14; CDR3nt: TGTGCCATCAGTGAAACGACAGGGACGGGCGAGCAGTACTTC; CDR3aa: CAISETTGTGEQYF
j_gene: TRBJ2-7; abundance: once; v_gene: TRBV28; d_gene: -; len: 14; CDR3nt: TGTGCCAGCAGTGAAAACAGGGCCGGATACGAGCAGTACTTC; CDR3aa: CASSENRAGYEQYF
j_gene: TRBJ2-5; abundance: -; v_gene: TRBV25-1; d_gene: -; len: 13; CDR3nt: TGTGCCAGCAGTGAGGCTAGTCGAGAGACCCAGTACTTC; CDR3aa: CASSEASRETQYF
j_gene: TRBJ2-1; abundance: -; v_gene: TRBV18; d_gene: -; len: 13; CDR3nt: TGTGCCAGCTCACCACCCAGTTACAATGAGCAGTTCTTC; CDR3aa: CASSPPSYNEQFF
j_gene: TRBJ1-1; abundance: -; v_gene: TRBV18; d_gene: TRBD1; len: 14; CDR3nt: TGTGCCAGCTCACTGGGACAGACAAACACTGAAGCTTTCTTT; CDR3aa: CASSLGQTNTEAFF
j_gene: TRBJ1-1; abundance: -; v_gene: TRBV9; d_gene: -; len: 13; CDR3nt: TGTGCCAGCAGCGTTGCGGCGAACACTGAAGCTTTCTTT; CDR3aa: CASSVAANTEAFF
j_gene: TRBJ1-5; abundance: -; v_gene: TRBV6-1; d_gene: TRBD1; len: 14; CDR3nt: TGTGCCAGCAGTGACGGACAGGGAAACCAGCCCCAGCATTTT; CDR3aa: CASSDGQGNQPQHF
j_gene: TRBJ2-7; abundance: -; v_gene: TRBV30; d_gene: TRBD2; len: 14; CDR3nt: TGTGCCTGGAACGTCCGCGGGAGTTGGTACGAGCAGTACTTC; CDR3aa: CAWNVRGSWYEQYF
j_gene: TRBJ2-2; abundance: -; v_gene: TRBV19; d_gene: TRBD1; len: 15; CDR3nt: TGTGCCAGTAGTTCCACAGGGGGTGCCTCCGGGGAGCTGTTTTTT; CDR3aa: CASSSTGGASGELFF
j_gene: TRBJ2-7; abundance: -; v_gene: TRBV28; d_gene: TRBD2; len: 16; CDR3nt: TGTGCCAGCAGTTTGTGGACTAGCGGAAATACCTACGAGCAGTACTTC; CDR3aa: CASSLWTSGNTYEQYF
j_gene: TRBJ2-7; abundance: -; v_gene: TRBV6-5; d_gene: -; len: 15; CDR3nt: TGTGCCAGCAGCTTCCGGACGGCAACCGACTACGAGCAGTACTTC; CDR3aa: CASSFRTATDYEQYF
j_gene: TRBJ1-3; abundance: -; v_gene: TRBV7-9; d_gene: -; len: 15; CDR3nt: TGTGCCAGCAGCTTAGGGGGCGCGTTTGGAAACACCATATATTTT; CDR3aa: CASSLGGAFGNTIYF
j_gene: TRBJ2-7; abundance: -; v_gene: TRBV11-3; d_gene: TRBD1; len: 14; CDR3nt: TGTGCCAGCAGCTCAACCGGGACAGGGGGCGAGCAGTACTTC; CDR3aa: CASSSTGTGGEQYF
j_gene: TRBJ2-5; abundance: -; v_gene: TRBV19; d_gene: TRBD1; len: 13; CDR3nt: TGTGCCAGTAGTATTAGGGGGCCGGAGACCCAGTACTTC; CDR3aa: CASSIRGPETQYF
j_gene: TRBJ1-4; abundance: -; v_gene: TRBV18; d_gene: -; len: 13; CDR3nt: TGTGCCAGCTCACCGTTGGATAATGAAAAACTGTTTTTT; CDR3aa: CASSPLDNEKLFF
j_gene: TRBJ2-7; abundance: -; v_gene: TRBV2; d_gene: TRBD1; len: 14; CDR3nt: TGTGCCAGCAGAGAACAGGGGCCGACCTACGAGCAGTACTTC; CDR3aa: CASREQGPTYEQYF
j_gene: TRBJ2-1; abundance: -; v_gene: TRBV5-1; d_gene: -; len: 16; CDR3nt: TGCGCCAGCAGCCGAACTAGCAGCAGCTCCTACAATGAGCAGTTCTTC; CDR3aa: CASSRTSSSSYNEQFF
j_gene: TRBJ2-2; abundance: -; v_gene: TRBV5-6; d_gene: -; len: 16; CDR3nt: TGTGCCAGCAGCTTGGAGGGGGTTCTCTTAACCGGGGAGCTGTTTTTT; CDR3aa: CASSLEGVLLTGELFF
j_gene: TRBJ2-7; abundance: -; v_gene: TRBV5-1; d_gene: -; len: 14; CDR3nt: TGCGCCAGCAGCTTTGGGACCGTCACCTACGAGCAGTACTTC; CDR3aa: CASSFGTVTYEQYF
j_gene: TRBJ2-7; abundance: once; v_gene: TRBV5-1; d_gene: -; len: 13; CDR3nt: TGCGCCAGCAGCCTTTACGACTCGGGAGAGCAGTACTTC; CDR3aa: CASSLYDSGEQYF
j_gene: TRBJ2-3; abundance: -; v_gene: TRBV6-1; d_gene: -; len: 14; CDR3nt: TGTGCCGGCGACCCCCTGGGTTCCACAGATACGCAGTATTTT; CDR3aa: CAGDPLGSTDTQYF
j_gene: TRBJ2-5; abundance: -; v_gene: TRBV27; d_gene: -; len: 13; CDR3nt: TGTGCCAGCAGTTTCCTTGGCCAAGAGACCCAGTACTTC; CDR3aa: CASSFLGQETQYF
j_gene: TRBJ2-7; abundance: -; v_gene: TRBV18; d_gene: -; len: 14; CDR3nt: TGTGCCAGCTCACCGCGACGGGACTCCTACGAGCAGTACTTC; CDR3aa: CASSPRRDSYEQYF
j_gene: TRBJ2-1; abundance: few; v_gene: TRBV11-2; d_gene: -; len: 12; CDR3nt: TGTGCCAGCAGCTTAGTCTACAATGAGCAGTTCTTC; CDR3aa: CASSLVYNEQFF